This is a list of T cell receptor beta chains from one sample in a study of cytomegalovirus exposure and HLA in healthy donors. Profiling relied on immunoSEQ multiplex PCR, and the TCRdb table lists in-frame clones only, not all of them. The sample holds roughly 150,000 clones; nearly 80% are singletons and the top ten take under 15%. The sample was PBMCs. The receptors were sampled from a woman aged 40 to 49 in good health and CMV-seronegative. The CDR3 runs from the conserved cysteine through the conserved F or W. The D gene is left open where the match is weak. Not every row has a clone size; where given, it reads once, few, many or a size class.

D: -
size: -
V: TRBV7-2
J: TRBJ2-2
CDR3: CASSLRDSATGELFF
DNA: TGTGCCAGCAGCTTAAGGGACTCCGCCACCGGGGAGCTGTTTTTT

D: -
size: -
V: TRBV28
J: TRBJ1-5
CDR3: CASSWRGFSNQPRHF
DNA: TGTGCCAGCAGTTGGAGGGGTTTTAGCAATCAGCCCCGGCATTTT

D: TRBD1
size: once
V: TRBV18
J: TRBJ1-5
CDR3: CASSPGTGNQPQHF
DNA: TGTGCCAGCTCACCAGGGACAGGCAATCAGCCCCAGCATTTT

D: -
size: -
V: TRBV7-9
J: TRBJ2-3
CDR3: CASTGPSTDTQYF
DNA: TGTGCCAGCACAGGGCCAAGCACAGATACGCAGTATTTT

D: TRBD1
size: once
V: TRBV6-1
J: TRBJ2-4
CDR3: CASSGGGQGYKNSQYF
DNA: TGTGCCAGCAGTGGAGGGGGACAGGGGTACAAAAACAGTCAGTACTTC

D: TRBD2
size: -
V: TRBV6-5
J: TRBJ2-1
CDR3: CASTAAGVNYEQFF
DNA: TGTGCCAGCACCGCGGCGGGAGTAAATTATGAGCAGTTCTTC

D: -
size: -
V: TRBV19
J: TRBJ2-1
CDR3: CASRPTGYNEQFF
DNA: TGTGCCAGTAGGCCCACAGGGTACAATGAGCAGTTCTTC

D: TRBD2
size: -
V: TRBV2
J: TRBJ2-1
CDR3: CASSEGLAVPDNEQFF
DNA: TGTGCCAGCAGTGAGGGACTAGCGGTTCCCGACAATGAGCAGTTCTTC

D: TRBD1
size: -
V: TRBV9
J: TRBJ2-2
CDR3: CASSATRGRGNTGELFF
DNA: TGTGCCAGCAGCGCAACCAGGGGGCGCGGGAACACCGGGGAGCTGTTTTTT

D: -
size: few
V: TRBV11-3
J: TRBJ2-1
CDR3: CASSLAETYNEQFF
DNA: TGTGCCAGCAGCTTGGCGGAAACCTACAATGAGCAGTTCTTC

D: TRBD2
size: -
V: TRBV11-3
J: TRBJ2-5
CDR3: CASSRTSGVQETQYF
DNA: TGTGCCAGCAGCAGGACTAGCGGGGTCCAAGAGACCCAGTACTTC

D: TRBD2
size: -
V: TRBV4-3
J: TRBJ2-7
CDR3: CASSQGITSGGAGYEQYF
DNA: TGCGCCAGCAGCCAAGGGATTACCTCGGGGGGTGCTGGCTACGAGCAGTACTTC

D: TRBD2
size: -
V: TRBV29-1
J: TRBJ2-7
CDR3: CSVMGGTEEFSYEQYF
DNA: TGCAGCGTTATGGGGGGGACTGAAGAGTTCTCCTACGAGCAGTACTTC

D: TRBD2
size: -
V: TRBV9
J: TRBJ2-3
CDR3: CASSGGTSGSTSTDTQYF
DNA: TGTGCCAGCAGCGGAGGGACTAGCGGGAGCACTAGCACAGATACGCAGTATTTT

D: TRBD1
size: -
V: TRBV11-2
J: TRBJ2-2
CDR3: CASNTGTDVTGELFF
DNA: TGTGCCAGCAACACCGGGACAGACGTCACCGGGGAGCTGTTTTTT

D: TRBD1
size: -
V: TRBV7-9
J: TRBJ1-6
CDR3: CASSIGTAINSPLHF
DNA: TGTGCCAGCAGCATTGGGACAGCGATTAATTCACCCCTCCACTTT

D: -
size: -
V: TRBV28
J: TRBJ1-6
CDR3: CASGLSGGNSPLHF
DNA: TGTGCCAGCGGCCTAAGTGGGGGGAATTCACCCCTCCACTTT

D: -
size: -
V: TRBV6-5
J: TRBJ1-1
CDR3: CASSKNTEAFF
DNA: TGTGCCAGCTCTAAAAACACTGAAGCTTTCTTT

D: TRBD1
size: -
V: TRBV7-9
J: TRBJ2-7
CDR3: CASSSPNRGSNYEQYF
DNA: TGTGCCAGCAGCTCGCCCAACAGGGGAAGTAACTACGAGCAGTACTTC

D: -
size: once
V: TRBV19
J: TRBJ1-6
CDR3: CASRPGLGSPLHF
DNA: TGTGCCAGTAGGCCAGGGCTTGGTTCACCCCTCCACTTT

D: TRBD1
size: -
V: TRBV18
J: TRBJ1-2
CDR3: CASSPDRGSGGYTF
DNA: TGTGCCAGCTCACCGGACAGGGGGAGTGGTGGCTACACCTTC

D: TRBD1
size: -
V: TRBV2
J: TRBJ2-5
CDR3: CASSRDRDSQQYF
DNA: TGTGCCAGTTCGCGGGACAGGGATTCCCAGCAGTACTTC

D: TRBD2
size: few
V: TRBV6-5
J: TRBJ2-3
CDR3: CASSPRTSGGTQYF
DNA: TGTGCCAGCAGCCCTCGGACTAGCGGTGGTACGCAGTATTTT

D: TRBD1
size: -
V: TRBV18
J: TRBJ1-5
CDR3: CASSDDRAYSNQPQHF
DNA: TGTGCCAGCTCGGACGACAGGGCTTATAGCAATCAGCCCCAGCATTTT

D: TRBD1
size: -
V: TRBV2
J: TRBJ1-3
CDR3: CASRLGTASSGNTIYF
DNA: TGTGCCAGCAGATTAGGGACAGCAAGCTCTGGAAACACCATATATTTT

D: -
size: -
V: TRBV19
J: TRBJ2-5
CDR3: CASSLGGGFQETQYF
DNA: TGTGCCAGTAGCCTAGGGGGGGGGTTTCAAGAGACCCAGTACTTC

D: -
size: -
V: TRBV28
J: TRBJ2-7
CDR3: CASSSLQGRSYEQYF
DNA: TGTGCCAGCAGCTCATTACAGGGTCGGTCCTACGAGCAGTACTTC

D: TRBD2
size: -
V: TRBV18
J: TRBJ2-2
CDR3: CASSPLRTSGSTGELFF
DNA: TGTGCCAGCTCACCCCTACGGACTAGCGGGAGTACCGGGGAGCTGTTTTTT

D: TRBD1
size: few
V: TRBV7-9
J: TRBJ1-2
CDR3: CASSSNRGSPRFYGYTF
DNA: TGTGCCAGCAGCTCCAACAGGGGGAGTCCCAGATTCTATGGCTACACCTTC

D: -
size: -
V: TRBV6-5
J: TRBJ1-1
CDR3: CASSNTGIMNTEAFF
DNA: TGTGCCAGCAGTAACACAGGGATCATGAACACTGAAGCTTTCTTT

D: TRBD2
size: few
V: TRBV11-2
J: TRBJ2-7
CDR3: CASSSPRTSGTHEQYF
DNA: TGTGCCAGCAGCTCACCAAGGACTAGCGGGACCCACGAGCAGTACTTC

D: TRBD2
size: -
V: TRBV4-2
J: TRBJ2-2
CDR3: CASSQKFRLAGGRNTGELFF
DNA: TGTGCCAGCAGCCAAAAATTCCGACTAGCGGGGGGAAGGAACACCGGGGAGCTGTTTTTT

D: -
size: -
V: TRBV4-3
J: TRBJ2-5
CDR3: CASSQERVGITGHRETQYF
DNA: TGCGCCAGCAGCCAAGAGAGAGTCGGGATAACGGGACACCGAGAGACCCAGTACTTC

D: TRBD2
size: -
V: TRBV7-2
J: TRBJ2-2
CDR3: CASSATSGLVTGELFF
DNA: TGTGCCAGCAGCGCGACTAGCGGGTTGGTCACCGGGGAGCTGTTTTTT

D: TRBD1
size: once
V: TRBV29-1
J: TRBJ1-1
CDR3: CSLKGTGGPVNTEAFF
DNA: TGCAGCCTGAAGGGGACAGGGGGGCCCGTGAACACTGAAGCTTTCTTT

D: TRBD1
size: -
V: TRBV6-4
J: TRBJ2-4
CDR3: CASSLPVDRDENIQYF
DNA: TGTGCCAGCAGCCTCCCTGTCGACAGGGATGAAAACATTCAGTACTTC